What follows are 30 T cell receptor beta chains derived from one specimen sequenced in a study of blood T cells in healthy people across ages. A second 7 to 11 cycle PCR used barcoded and J-beta primers. In TCRdb, the 5' RACE reads were re-called with MiXCR into one record per CDR3 protein. Here the sample spans around 1.5 million distinct CDR3 sequences, around 59% being singletons. Sequencing was done on a sample of blood. These receptors originate from a man between 18 and 35 years old in good health.

The V gene is TRBV11-2, the J gene TRBJ2-2, with TRBD1 identical over 10 bases. Germline assignment: CDR1 SGHAT and CDR2 FQNNGV. The V gene end was trimmed by 5 bases and the J gene end by 4 bases; junction bases not matched to a gene: 7. The CDR3 extends over 16 amino acids. The DNA for the CDR3 is TGTGCCAGCAGCCGGTGGGACAGGGGATCCACCGGGGAGCTGTTTTTT. As protein: CASSRWDRGSTGELFF. Filled out from reference TRBV11-2 and TRBJ2-2, the complete variable domain reads EAGVAQSPRYKIIEKRQSVAFWCNPISGHATLYWYQQILGQGPKLLIQFQNNGVVDDSQLPKDRFSAERLKGVDSTLKIQPAKLEDSAVYLCASSRWDRGSTGELFFGEGSRLTVL.

V gene TRBV12-3 or TRBV12-4 combines with J gene TRBJ2-7, with 7 nucleotides matching TRBD1. The CDR3 runs 15 residues. Trimming took 5 bases from V and 0 from J; bases not matched to a gene: 7. CDR3 coding DNA: TGTGCCAGCAGTCCCGGGACAGAGATCTCCTACGAGCAGTACTTC. The encoded protein is CASSPGTEISYEQYF.

The chain uses TRBV29-1 and TRBJ1-2, with D possibly being TRBD1 (5 bases). This CDR3 is built from 14 residues. Trimming left V 4 bases short and J 7 bases short, with 19 bases between. In germline, CDR1 is SQVTM, CDR2 ANQGSEA. The CDR3 here is CSVGPSGWGFGYTF. CDR3 DNA: TGCAGCGTTGGACCGTCAGGGTGGGGCTTTGGCTACACCTTC.

V usage is TRBV7-9 and J usage is TRBJ2-4, with D perhaps matching TRBD2 (5 bases). Germline CDR1 reads SEHNR; CDR2 reads FQNEAQ (reference sequence). CDR3 length equals 14 residues. The V and J ends lost 6 bases and 0 bases respectively, with 9 bases between them. In DNA form, the CDR3 reads TGTGCCAGCAGTGCCGGGATAGCCAAAAACATTCAGTACTTC. Protein product: CASSAGIAKNIQYF.

The chain links TRBV20-1 to TRBJ2-7; D is possibly TRBD1 or TRBD2 (5 bases each). V was cut by 6 bases and J by 3 bases, with 18 bases left in between. In germline, CDR1 is DFQATT, CDR2 SNEGSKA (reference sequence). The CDR3 has 14 amino acids. The CDR3 nucleotides are TGCAGTGCAGCGTGGGGGATAAAAGGCTACGAGCAGTACTTC. As protein: CSAAWGIKGYEQYF.

V and J are TRBV20-1 and TRBJ2-3, with TRBD1 matching 7 bases. Germline lookup yields CDR1 DFQATT and CDR2 SNEGSKA (reference sequence). The ends lost 4 bases at V and 6 bases at J; junction bases unmatched: 4. This CDR3 is built from 12 residues. CDR3 bases: TGCAGTGCTACTGGACAGGCCGATACGCAGTATTTT. It encodes CSATGQADTQYF.

A note on this clonotype: This is likely a read error, given that the CDR3 carries no conserved phenylalanine or tryptophan at its end. This chain connects TRBV10-3 to TRBJ1-2, with D hard to call. This CDR3 comprises 13 residues. Germline loops: CDR1 ENHRY, CDR2 SYGVKD. The germline V and J ends were trimmed by 2 bases and 8 bases, with 12 bases remaining between them. The CDR3 coding sequence is TGTGCCATCAGTGAGCTGGAGAGGGAGGGCTACACCTTA. Encoded protein: CAISELEREGYTL.

J is TRBJ2-1 and V is TRBV4-1; D unresolved. Germline assignment: CDR1 MGHRA and CDR2 YSYEKL. The germline V and J ends were trimmed by 0 bases and 12 bases, with 27 bases remaining between them. The CDR3 consists of 18 residues. The CDR3 DNA reads as TGCGCCAGCAGCCAAGAAGGGCCCTATAGCCTCAGGCACTATGGGCAGTTCTTC. Amino acid sequence: CASSQEGPYSLRHYGQFF.

The V gene is TRBV24-1, the J gene TRBJ2-1; 7 bases fit TRBD2. Germline V gene sequence: CDR1 KGHDR, CDR2 SFDVKD. Germline trimming cut 3 bases from V and 8 bases from J; bases unmatched to any gene: 15. This CDR3 is built from 17 residues. The chain's CDR3 is CATSDPIAGTNGDEQFF. CDR3 DNA: TGTGCCACCAGTGATCCCATAGCGGGCACGAACGGGGATGAGCAGTTCTTC.

The CDR3 protein is CASSFSQGAKTEAFF. The DNA for the CDR3 is TGCGCCAGCAGCTTTTCACAGGGGGCGAAGACTGAAGCTTTCTTT. This sequence joins TRBV4-1 and TRBJ1-1; the match to TRBD1 covers 9 bases. Germline CDR1 is MGHRA and CDR2 is YSYEKL. Unmatched junction bases numbered 9, after V lost 5 bases and J lost 5 bases. The CDR3 is 15 residues long.

This sequence joins TRBV20-1 and TRBJ1-1, with 11 bases fitting TRBD1. Unmatched junction bases numbered 11, after V lost 1 base and J lost 4 bases. The CDR3 length is 17 residues. Germline V lookup: CDR1 DFQATT, CDR2 SNEGSKA (reference sequence). The CDR3 DNA sequence: TGCAGTGCTAGAGTTACCCCCGGACAGGGGGCGGGCACTGAAGCTTTCTTT. It encodes CSARVTPGQGAGTEAFF.

CDR3 DNA sequence: TGTGCCAGCAGCTCAGGTCCCTCTTCGGGGCTTAGAAACTATGGCTACACCTTC. This gives the protein CASSSGPSSGLRNYGYTF. The chain uses TRBV7-2 and TRBJ1-2; D might be TRBD1 (5 bases). Between the trimmed V and J ends, which lost 4 bases and 2 bases, there was a span of 23 bases. The CDR3 is 18 residues long. Per the germline V gene, CDR1 is SGHTA and CDR2 is FQGNSA.

This chain joins TRBV4-2 and TRBJ2-4; the D is unclear. The DNA end lines up better with TRBJ2-7; the J call may be wrong. In germline, CDR1 is LGHNA, CDR2 YNFKEQ. The CDR3 contains 13 residues. CDR3 protein: CASSQWNFYEQYF. CDR3 nucleotides: TGTGCCAGCAGCCAGTGGAATTTTTACGAGCAGTACTTC.

This chain uses TRBV4-1 with TRBJ1-5, with 12 bases lining up with TRBD1. The CDR3 consists of 15 residues. Germline CDR1 reads MGHRA; CDR2 reads YSYEKL. The trim removed 1 base at V and 6 bases at J, leaving 1 base unmatched. This CDR3 is CASSQVGQGAQPQHF. The DNA of the CDR3 is TGCGCCAGCAGCCAAGTGGGACAGGGGGCTCAGCCCCAGCATTTT.

The J gene is TRBJ1-1, the V gene TRBV6-5; no clear D. Germline CDR1 MNHEY, CDR2 SVGAGI. The CDR3 runs to 15 residues. V was pared by 6 bases and J by 0 bases, with 14 bases between. The CDR3, as DNA: TGTGCCAGCAGCCTTAATACAGAGATGAACACTGAAGCTTTCTTT. This translates into CASSLNTEMNTEAFF.

This clonotype was counted only a few times. The chain couples TRBV5-5 to TRBJ2-6, with D uncertain. Germline-derived CDR1 and CDR2 are SGHKS and YYEKEE (reference sequence). The germline V and J ends were trimmed by 1 base and 0 bases, with 11 bases remaining between them. This CDR3 has 17 amino acids. The CDR3 DNA reads as TGTGCCAGCAGCTTGAATTTCCCCCACTCTGGGGCCAACGTCCTGACTTTC. Translated, it gives CASSLNFPHSGANVLTF.

The V gene is TRBV20-1, the J gene TRBJ1-6, with D uncertain. Germline-derived CDR1 and CDR2 are DFQATT and SNEGSKA (reference sequence). V was trimmed by 2 bases and J by 9 bases, leaving 5 bases between them. There are 11 residues in the CDR3. CDR3 coding DNA: TGCAGTGCTAGAATCGGTTCACCCCTCCACTTT. This encodes CSARIGSPLHF.

The J gene is TRBJ2-7, the V gene TRBV30, with D hard to call. Germline CDR1 is GTSNPN and CDR2 is SVGIG (reference sequence). The ends were cut back, 1 base at V and 3 bases at J, with 16 bases in the middle. This CDR3 is built from 15 residues. The CDR3 loop is CAWSAPMLQNYEQYF. CDR3 nucleotides: TGTGCCTGGAGTGCCCCGATGCTTCAAAACTACGAGCAGTACTTC.

The chain recombines TRBV7-8 with TRBJ1-5, with 7 bases lining up with TRBD1. Germline CDR1 is SGHVS and CDR2 is FQNEAQ. CDR3 length: 14 residues. The V gene end was trimmed by 5 bases and the J gene end by 5 bases; junction bases not matched to a gene: 6. For the CDR3, the DNA is TGTGCCAGCAGCGGACAGGATACTTATCAGCCCCAGCATTTT. Translation: CASSGQDTYQPQHF.

This clonotype was seen a single time. This chain uses TRBV29-1 with TRBJ1-4; D possibly corresponds to TRBD1 (5 bases). V was pared by 2 bases and J by 11 bases, with 12 bases between. The CDR3 is made up of 12 amino acids. CDR1 and CDR2 (germline): SQVTM, ANQGSEA. The CDR3: CSVEPSGGKLFF. The CDR3 nucleotides are TGCAGCGTTGAACCGTCCGGGGGGAAACTGTTTTTT.

This chain joins TRBV6-2 or TRBV6-3 and TRBJ2-1; 8 bases are shared with TRBD1. V dropped 6 bases and J dropped 9; count of bases not matched to a gene: 10. This CDR3 region has 14 residues. Germline CDR1 reads MNHEY; CDR2 reads SVGEGT. The CDR3 nucleotides are TGTGCCAGCAGCCCCCAGGGACAGGTCACTGAGCAGTTCTTC. Translation: CASSPQGQVTEQFF.

This clonotype was seen just once. A much bigger clone sits one base away, suggesting this may be a read error. The chain links TRBV6-1 to TRBJ2-7, with unresolved D. In germline, CDR1 is MNHNS, CDR2 SASEGT. The CDR3 contains 14 residues. The V and J ends lost 0 bases and 3 bases respectively, with 9 bases between them. DNA for the CDR3: TGTGCCAGCAGTGAAGCGCACGGAGACTACGAGCAGTACTTC. The encoded protein is CASSEAHGDYEQYF.

Of note for this clonotype: An end of the junction does not agree with germline; a read error may underlie this. The rearrangement uses TRBV2 and TRBJ1-4, with D hard to call. The length of the CDR3 is 11 residues. Germline CDR1 is SNHLY and CDR2 is FYNNEI. For the CDR3, the DNA is TGTTCCAGCATCTTAGGAGTAAGGCTGTTTTTT. Its translation is CSSILGVRLFF.

The chain combines TRBV6-6 with TRBJ1-6; D is ambiguous. The germline V gene has CDR1 MNHNY and CDR2 SVGAGI (reference sequence). The CDR3 runs to 13 residues. V lost 7 bases and J lost 0, with 4 bases in between. CDR3: CASTSSYNSPLHF. In nucleotides, the CDR3 is TGTGCCAGCACGAGCTCCTATAATTCACCCCTCCACTTT.

The V and J genes are TRBV6-1 and TRBJ1-1; D gene uncertain. The CDR3 is made up of 15 amino acids. Germline CDR1 MNHNS, CDR2 SASEGT. V lost 2 bases and J lost 6, with 16 bases in between. In nucleotides, the CDR3 is TGTGCCAGCAGTGAACAGAGCCCAGCGATCGCTGAAGCTTTCTTT. Its protein is CASSEQSPAIAEAFF.

The chain recombines TRBV6-5 with TRBJ2-3; D is perhaps TRBD1 (5 bases). V was shortened by 0 bases and J by 7 bases, with 11 bases between the two germline ends. The CDR3 sequence is 14 residues long. Germline CDR1 MNHEY, CDR2 SVGAGI. The CDR3 DNA reads as TGTGCCAGCAGTTACTCGACGTACAGGCATACGCAGTATTTT. Amino acids: CASSYSTYRHTQYF.

The rearrangement links TRBV29-1 to TRBJ2-1; D not certain. This CDR3 contains 13 residues. Trimming removed 2 bases at V and 4 bases at J, with 9 bases between. Looked up from germline, CDR1 is SQVTM and CDR2 is ANQGSEA. CDR3 sequence: CSVELAEYNEQFF. CDR3 coding DNA: TGCAGCGTTGAATTAGCAGAATACAATGAGCAGTTCTTC.

The V call is TRBV4-2, the J call TRBJ2-7; unclear D gene. This CDR3 contains 15 residues. The germline V and J ends were trimmed by 0 bases and 0 bases, with 9 bases remaining between them. Germline lookup yields CDR1 LGHNA and CDR2 YNFKEQ. In nucleotides, the CDR3 is TGTGCCAGCAGCCAAGATGAGCACGGCTCCTACGAGCAGTACTTC. Translated, it gives CASSQDEHGSYEQYF.

This chain links TRBV25-1 with TRBJ2-3; 9 bases are a match to TRBD2. Germline values: CDR1 MGHDK, CDR2 SYGVNS. Unmatched junction bases numbered 13, after V lost 6 bases and J lost 3 bases. The CDR3 runs 17 residues. This CDR3 is CASSPVLLAGHTDTQYF. The CDR3 DNA follows: TGTGCCAGCAGCCCGGTATTGCTAGCGGGACATACAGATACGCAGTATTTT.

Comments on this clonotype: One end of the junction varies from germline; a read error may be responsible. The rearrangement uses TRBV4-3 and TRBJ2-6; D possibly corresponds to TRBD1 (5 bases). The CDR3 length is 15 residues. Germline CDR1 and CDR2: LGHNA and YSLEER. CDR3 nucleotides: TGCGCCAGCAGCCAAGCTCGATCTGGGGCCAACGTCCTGGCTTTC. It codes for CASSQARSGANVLAF.